Below are 6 T cell receptor beta chains sequenced from a single sample in a study of cytomegalovirus exposure and HLA in healthy donors (dated by TCRdb to 2016 to 2017). Preparation of the library involved the immunoSEQ multiplex PCR assay. For the multiplex PCR, a mixture combining 60 forward primers for TCR Vbeta segments and 13 reverse primers for TCR Jbeta segments was used. TCRdb limited this immuneACCESS table to in-frame rearrangements with V and J called. A share of clones is missing; checked studies link under half to unresolved V genes, and the rest is unexplained. The sample contains roughly 150,000 clones, over 70% of them found a single time. The biggest ten clones account for under 2% of the sample. Sequencing input: PBMCs. These receptor sequences come from a woman aged 18-29 years in good health and CMV-seronegative.

The CDR3 DNA reads as TGTGCCAGCAGCTTATACAGGGGGCGTGAGCAGTACTTC. Encoded protein: CASSLYRGREQYF. This sequence joins TRBV7-2 and TRBJ2-7; 9 positions match TRBD1. Germline loops: CDR1 SGHTA, CDR2 FQGNSA. The CDR3 has 13 amino acids. Trimming at V came to 2 bases and at J to 7 bases, leaving 3 bases not matched to a gene.

V usage is TRBV9 and J usage is TRBJ1-4, with TRBD1 identical over 10 bases. With V trimmed by 0 bases and J by 6 bases, 2 bases remained unmatched. CDR1 is SGDLS, CDR2 YYNGEE, per germline. The CDR3 contains 15 residues. The CDR3 sequence: CASSVDGTGDEKLFF. The CDR3 bases are TGTGCCAGCAGCGTAGATGGGACAGGGGATGAAAAACTGTTTTTT. Full variable domain (missing parts from reference TRBV9 and TRBJ1-4): DSGVTQTPKHLITATGQRVTLRCSPRSGDLSVYWYQQSLDQGLQFLIQYYNGEERAKGNILERFSAQQFPDLHSELNLSSLELGDSALYFCASSVDGTGDEKLFFGSGTQLSVL.

The genes are TRBV30 and TRBJ2-5, with D tentatively TRBD1 (6 bases). Per the germline V gene, CDR1 is GTSNPN and CDR2 is SVGIG (reference sequence). There are 12 residues in the CDR3. Trimming stripped 7 bases from V and 5 bases from J, with 14 bases between. The CDR3 sequence is CASQTGAETQYF. For the CDR3, the DNA is TGTGCCTCTCAGACAGGAGCCGAGACCCAGTACTTC.

The chain's CDR3 is CASSPPGGRRSYEQYF. The CDR3 region has the DNA TGTGCCAGCTCACCACCTGGCGGTCGCAGAAGCTACGAGCAGTACTTC. The V gene is TRBV18, the J gene TRBJ2-7; no reliable D call. The V end was cut by 0 bases, the J end by 3 bases, with 15 bases between. This CDR3 is built from 16 residues. CDR1 is KGHSH and CDR2 is LQKENI in the germline V gene. The full variable domain, completed using reference TRBV18 and TRBJ2-7, is NAGVMQNPRHLVRRRGQEARLRCSPMKGHSHVYWYRQLPEEGLKFMVYLQKENIIDESGMPKERFSAEFPKEGPSILRIQQVVRGDSAAYFCASSPPGGRRSYEQYFGPGTRLTVT.

The chain is built from TRBV19 and TRBJ1-3, with 7 bases identical to TRBD1. This CDR3 has 15 amino acids. Trimming removed 8 bases from V and 4 bases from J; junction bases left unmatched: 11. Germline loops: CDR1 LNHDA, CDR2 SQIVND (reference sequence). CDR3 amino acids: CASHRGGAGGNTIYF. The CDR3 coding sequence is TGTGCCAGTCACCGAGGGGGCGCGGGGGGAAACACCATATATTTT.

In its sample, this clone was seen once. This chain joins TRBV7-9 and TRBJ1-2; 7 bases are a match to TRBD1. The V gene's germline CDR1 is SEHNR and CDR2 FQNEAQ (reference sequence). V lost 5 bases to trimming and J lost 1 base; unmatched junction nucleotides: 7. The CDR3 extends over 15 amino acids. Here the CDR3 reads CASSLQGTLNYGYTF. The CDR3 DNA reads as TGTGCCAGCAGCCTACAGGGGACACTTAACTATGGCTACACCTTC. Variable domain in full (rest from reference TRBV7-9 and TRBJ1-2): DTGVSQNPRHKITKRGQNVTFRCDPISEHNRLYWYRQTLGQGPEFLTYFQNEAQLEKSRLLSDRFSAERPKGSFSTLEIQRTEQGDSAMYLCASSLQGTLNYGYTFGSGTRLTVV.